The 15 T cell receptor beta chains below come from one sample, sequenced in a study of T cells in Graves' hyperthyroidism and ophthalmopathy. Amplification targeted TCR beta CDR3 regions from RNA transcripts. The TCR CDR3 was amplified in a first-round RT-PCR using the HTBI primer set. Each CDR3 protein is one row after TCRdb ran MiXCR on the multiplex PCR reads. The sample shows approximately 400,000 distinct CDR3 sequences, 14% of them seen only once. Source material: blood. The receptors shown here come from a woman aged 60-75 years with Graves' hyperthyroidism.

In this sample, this clonotype turned up once. The rearrangement uses TRBV18 and TRBJ1-5; TRBD1 might be the D (6 bases). V was trimmed by 6 bases and J by 6 bases, leaving 15 bases between them. The CDR3 runs to 14 residues. The germline CDR1 and CDR2 sequences are KGHSH and LQKENI. This CDR3 is CASSRTETSQPQHF. The CDR3 DNA follows: TGTGCCAGCTCCCGGACAGAGACCAGTCAGCCCCAGCATTTT. The variable domain in full, with the rest retrieved from reference TRBV18 and TRBJ1-5, is NAGVMQNPRHLVRRRGQEARLRCSPMKGHSHVYWYRQLPEEGLKFMVYLQKENIIDESGMPKERFSAEFPKEGPSILRIQQVVRGDSAAYFCASSRTETSQPQHFGDGTRLSIL.

This clonotype was observed a handful of times. In DNA, the CDR3 is TGTGCCAGCAGTTACCTAGGGGGCGCAAACACTGAAGCTTTCTTT. Translation gives CASSYLGGANTEAFF. The V and J genes are TRBV6-9 and TRBJ1-1, with TRBD1 matching over 7 bases. V lost 3 bases to trimming and J lost 2 bases; unmatched junction nucleotides: 6. The CDR3 contains 15 residues. Germline CDR1 is MNHGY and CDR2 is SVAAGI.

Many counts were recorded for this clonotype. The chain combines TRBV28 with TRBJ2-7; D may be TRBD2 (6 bases). V gave up 0 bases and J gave up 7 bases, with 13 bases separating them. Germline lookup yields CDR1 MDHEN and CDR2 SYDVKM. There are 14 residues in the CDR3. The CDR3 protein is CASSLWDGSAEQYF. The CDR3 DNA reads TGTGCCAGCAGTTTATGGGACGGGAGTGCGGAGCAGTACTTC. Filled out from reference TRBV28 and TRBJ2-7, the complete variable domain reads DVKVTQSSRYLVKRTGEKVFLECVQDMDHENMFWYRQDPGLGLRLIYFSYDVKMKEKGDIPEGYSVSREKKERFSLILESASTNQTSMYLCASSLWDGSAEQYFGPGTRLTVT.

For this clonotype: Given a much more abundant clone one base away, this may be a read error. This chain links TRBV20-1 with TRBJ2-1; 10 nucleotides align to TRBD2. Germline trimming cut 4 bases from V and 2 bases from J; bases unmatched to any gene: 5. Germline CDR1 is DFQATT and CDR2 is SNEGSKA (reference sequence). The CDR3 consists of 15 residues. This CDR3 is CSATASGSPYNEQFF. In DNA, the CDR3 is TGCAGTGCTACAGCTAGCGGGAGCCCCTACAATGAGCAGTTCTTC.

This clonotype was recorded a few times. This clone may be a read error of a much larger clone one base away. The gene calls are TRBV29-1 and TRBJ2-3; TRBD2 agrees at 7 bases. There are 19 residues in the CDR3. The germline V gene encodes CDR1 SQVTM and CDR2 ANQGSEA. The CDR3 loop is CNVEDPAGRGEPSTDTQYF. The DNA for the CDR3 is TGCAACGTTGAAGATCCAGCGGGACGGGGGGAACCTAGCACAGATACGCAGTATTTT.

The rearrangement joins TRBV6-1 to TRBJ2-5, with D tentatively TRBD2 (5 bases). Trimming pared 5 bases from V and 7 bases from J, leaving 17 bases between. Germline V gene sequence: CDR1 MNHNS, CDR2 SASEGT. The CDR3 spans 14 residues. The DNA of the CDR3 is TGTGCCAGCAGTCCGAGCGGCACCGGCGGGACCCAGTACTTC. Protein product: CASSPSGTGGTQYF.

As concerns this clonotype: A read error may explain this, as a much larger clone is one base away. V and J are TRBV18 and TRBJ2-3; perhaps TRBD1 as D (5 bases). V was cut by 8 bases and J by 4 bases, with 13 bases left in between. CDR1 and CDR2 from the germline V gene are KGHSH and LQKENI. The CDR3 spans 13 residues. The CDR3 DNA reads TGTGCCAGCCCATCCAGGGAAGCAGATACGCAGTATTTT. Its translation is CASPSREADTQYF.

This clonotype was recorded a few times. The genes are TRBV19 and TRBJ1-5; 7 bases fit TRBD1. After removal of 3 bases from V and 5 bases from J, the junction contained 1 base not matched to a gene. This CDR3 is 13 amino acids long. The V gene's germline CDR1 is LNHDA and CDR2 SQIVND (reference sequence). CDR3 sequence (DNA): TGTGCCAGTAGTATGCAGGGGGATCAGCCCCAGCATTTT. Translating it yields CASSMQGDQPQHF.

To note about this clonotype: With a much larger clone just one base away, this may be a read error. The genes are TRBV18 and TRBJ2-3; weak D call: TRBD2 (6 bases). The germline V gene encodes CDR1 KGHSH and CDR2 LQKENI. The CDR3 length is 15 residues. Trimming pared 6 bases from V and 1 base from J, leaving 14 bases between. The CDR3 protein is CASSHETSGTDTQYF. CDR3 nucleotide sequence: TGTGCCAGCTCCCACGAGACTAGTGGCACAGATACGCAGTATTTT. Full variable domain (missing parts from reference TRBV18 and TRBJ2-3): NAGVMQNPRHLVRRRGQEARLRCSPMKGHSHVYWYRQLPEEGLKFMVYLQKENIIDESGMPKERFSAEFPKEGPSILRIQQVVRGDSAAYFCASSHETSGTDTQYFGPGTRLTVL.

This clonotype was observed at least ten times. CDR3 DNA: TGTGCCAGCAGCTCACTTGAGAGCCTGATCTACAATGAGCAGTTCTTC. Its protein is CASSSLESLIYNEQFF. The chain recombines TRBV7-8 with TRBJ2-1; D is unclear. Germline values: CDR1 SGHVS, CDR2 FQNEAQ. V was clipped by 4 bases and J by 3 bases, with 16 bases between them. This CDR3 spans 16 amino acids.

There are many counts of this clonotype. The chain links TRBV10-3 to TRBJ2-5; 8 bases are a match to TRBD1. The V and J ends lost 6 bases and 4 bases, in that order; junction bases with no gene match: 10. CDR1 is ENHRY and CDR2 is SYGVKD in the germline V gene. This CDR3 has 15 residues. The CDR3 DNA follows: TGTGCCATCAGCTCCGGACAGGGTCGTAGAGAGACCCAGTACTTC. This translates into CAISSGQGRRETQYF.

This rearrangement joins TRBV19 to TRBJ2-4; the match to TRBD1 covers 7 bases. Trimming at V came to 3 bases and at J to 6 bases, leaving 8 bases not matched to a gene. Germline lookup yields CDR1 LNHDA and CDR2 SQIVND (reference sequence). There are 15 residues in the CDR3. The DNA for the CDR3 is TGTGCCAGTAGTATCGGAGACAGGGTGGGAAACATTCAGTACTTC. This encodes CASSIGDRVGNIQYF.

This clonotype appeared many times. The chain recombines TRBV18 with TRBJ2-3; 8 positions agree with TRBD2. After removal of 4 bases from V and 3 bases from J, the junction contained 3 bases not matched to a gene. CDR3 length equals 14 residues. Germline CDR1 and CDR2: KGHSH and LQKENI. CDR3: CASSRSGGTDTQYF. CDR3 sequence (DNA): TGTGCCAGCTCACGTTCGGGAGGGACAGATACGCAGTATTTT.

This clonotype came up many times. The CDR3 is CSARDPRGRSYGYTF. CDR3 nucleotides: TGCAGTGCTAGAGATCCCAGGGGTAGAAGCTATGGCTACACCTTC. V usage is TRBV20-1 and J usage is TRBJ1-2; D is possibly TRBD1 (6 bases). The CDR3 is 15 amino acids. The V end was cut by 0 bases, the J end by 4 bases, with 15 bases between. Germline CDR1 DFQATT, CDR2 SNEGSKA (reference sequence).

This clonotype has a count of ten or more. V gene TRBV19 combines with J gene TRBJ1-5, with a weak D call TRBD1 (5 bases). The CDR3 has 15 residues. The V end lost 3 bases, the J end lost 4 bases, and 13 bases lay between the germline ends. Germline loops: CDR1 LNHDA, CDR2 SQIVND (reference sequence). The CDR3 DNA sequence: TGTGCCAGTAGTATCAGAGGGGTCGGGAATCAGCCCCAGCATTTT. It is translated as CASSIRGVGNQPQHF.